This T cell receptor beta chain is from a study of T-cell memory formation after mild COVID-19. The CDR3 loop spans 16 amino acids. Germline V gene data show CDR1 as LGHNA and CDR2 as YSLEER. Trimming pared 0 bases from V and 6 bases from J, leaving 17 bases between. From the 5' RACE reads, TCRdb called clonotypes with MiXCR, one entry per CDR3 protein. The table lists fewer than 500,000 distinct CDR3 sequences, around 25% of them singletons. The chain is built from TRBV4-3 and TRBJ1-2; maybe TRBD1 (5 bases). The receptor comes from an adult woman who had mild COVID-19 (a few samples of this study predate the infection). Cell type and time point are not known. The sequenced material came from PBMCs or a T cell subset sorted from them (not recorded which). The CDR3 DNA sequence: TGCGCCAGCAGCCAAGAGAGCCGGGGGGTTCTGGATGGCTACACCTTC. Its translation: CASSQESRGVLDGYTF.